The 18 T cell receptor beta chains below come from one sample, sequenced in a study of CD4+ T cells in melanoma. Data came from immunoSEQ multiplex PCR; TCRdb stores just in-frame clones and leaves some out. The repertoire holds about 120,000 clones, with 92% as singletons. The sequenced sample was peripheral blood. These receptor sequences come from a human donor with melanoma.

The chain couples TRBV7-2 to TRBJ2-1; D is unclear. Between the trimmed V and J ends, which lost 1 base and 12 bases, there was a span of 10 bases. This CDR3 spans 12 amino acids. Per the germline V gene, CDR1 is SGHTA and CDR2 is FQGNSA. The CDR3 loop is CASSLVGLTQFF. The CDR3 DNA reads TGTGCCAGCAGCTTAGTAGGCCTCACGCAGTTCTTC.

This clone has more than one count but fewer than ten. The rearrangement uses TRBV9 and TRBJ2-2; 7 bases line up with TRBD2. With V trimmed by 4 bases and J by 1 base, 7 bases remained unmatched. The length of the CDR3 is 16 residues. Per germline, CDR1 SGDLS and CDR2 YYNGEE. The CDR3: CASSPRLALNTGELFF. The CDR3 coding sequence is TGTGCCAGCAGCCCCCGACTAGCCTTGAACACCGGGGAGCTGTTTTTT.

The rearrangement joins TRBV19 to TRBJ2-7; D possibly corresponds to TRBD2 (7 bases). Between the trimmed V and J ends, which lost 3 bases and 6 bases, there was a span of 15 bases. This CDR3 has 14 amino acids. Germline V lookup: CDR1 LNHDA, CDR2 SQIVND (reference sequence). This chain's CDR3 is CASSMNLGGGEQYF. The CDR3 DNA sequence: TGTGCCAGTAGTATGAATCTGGGAGGGGGCGAGCAGTACTTC.

This chain joins TRBV7-2 and TRBJ1-3; 7 bases match TRBD1. The germline gives CDR1 SGHTA, CDR2 FQGNSA. With 2 bases clipped from V and 2 bases from J, the junction kept 3 bases outside the gene matches. The CDR3 has 15 residues. Written as DNA, the CDR3 is TGTGCCAGCAGCTTAATAGGGGGCGCTGGAAACACCATATATTTT. Encoded protein: CASSLIGGAGNTIYF.

The genes are TRBV29-1 and TRBJ2-1, with TRBD2 identical over 8 bases. This CDR3 region has 13 residues. Germline V lookup: CDR1 SQVTM, CDR2 ANQGSEA. V shed 4 bases and J 7 bases; nucleotides not matched to a gene: 6. CDR3 region: CSVGLAGGNEQFF. In DNA form, the CDR3 reads TGCAGCGTTGGCCTAGCGGGCGGGAATGAGCAGTTCTTC.

The chain recombines TRBV5-5 with TRBJ2-2, with 9 bases that match TRBD2. Trimming at V came to 2 bases and at J to 3 bases, leaving 2 bases not matched to a gene. The germline gives CDR1 SGHKS, CDR2 YYEKEE (reference sequence). The CDR3 consists of 15 residues. CDR3: CASSLRLADTGELFF. The CDR3 DNA reads TGTGCCAGCAGCTTACGACTAGCGGACACCGGGGAGCTGTTTTTT. Based on the CDR3 plus reference TRBV5-5 and TRBJ2-2, the full variable domain is DAGVTQSPTHLIKTRGQQVTLRCSPISGHKSVSWYQQVLGQGPQFIFQYYEKEERGRGNFPDRFSARQFPNYSSELNVNALLLGDSALYLCASSLRLADTGELFFGEGSRLTVL.

Only a few counts were recorded for this clone. This chain connects TRBV7-3 to TRBJ2-5; D unclear. This CDR3 contains 15 residues. Trimming removed 4 bases from V and 5 bases from J, with 17 bases in between. Germline assignment: CDR1 SGHTA and CDR2 FQGTGA. The chain's CDR3 is CASSSANVMGETQYF. The CDR3 nucleotides read TGTGCCAGCAGCTCCGCAAACGTAATGGGCGAGACCCAGTACTTC.

The chain employs TRBV5-1 and TRBJ2-3; a possible D gene is TRBD1 (6 bases). V was clipped by 1 base and J by 2 bases, with 14 bases between them. CDR3 length: 16 amino acids. Germline values: CDR1 SGHRS, CDR2 YFSETQ. CDR3 protein: CASSLIPLGATDTQYF. CDR3 nucleotide sequence: TGCGCCAGCAGCTTGATCCCACTGGGGGCCACAGATACGCAGTATTTT.

This clone was detected only a few times. The chain recombines TRBV20-1 with TRBJ1-2; D unresolved. The ends were cut back, 3 bases at V and 7 bases at J, with 9 bases in the middle. This CDR3 region has 11 residues. Germline CDR1 and CDR2: DFQATT and SNEGSKA (reference sequence). The CDR3 is CSARGGGGYTF. CDR3 DNA sequence: TGCAGTGCTAGGGGAGGCGGTGGCTACACCTTC.

The rearrangement joins TRBV18 to TRBJ1-2; a weak D match, TRBD1 (5 bases). V lost 4 bases and J 7 bases, leaving 13 bases between the germline ends. Germline loops: CDR1 KGHSH, CDR2 LQKENI. CDR3 length: 13 residues. Here the CDR3 reads CASSLKTESGYTF. CDR3 DNA sequence: TGTGCCAGCTCACTAAAGACAGAATCTGGCTACACCTTC.

The chain recombines TRBV2 with TRBJ1-1; D gene ambiguous. This CDR3 region has 14 residues. CDR1 is SNHLY, CDR2 FYNNEI, per germline. V lost 6 bases to trimming and J lost 1 base, with 12 bases between them. CDR3 sequence (DNA): TGTGCCAGCAGCATTGCCCGGCAGAACACTGAAGCTTTCTTT. Its translation is CASSIARQNTEAFF.

The chain employs TRBV11-2 and TRBJ1-1; D unclear. The ends were cut back, 0 bases at V and 0 bases at J, with 5 bases in the middle. CDR1 and CDR2 (germline): SGHAT, FQNNGV. The CDR3 has 14 residues. The CDR3 loop is CASSLDLLNTEAFF. The CDR3 DNA reads as TGTGCCAGCAGCTTAGATCTGCTGAACACTGAAGCTTTCTTT.

The CDR3 here is CASSYLQPAYEQYF. The CDR3 DNA is TGTGCCAGCAGCTATCTCCAGCCCGCCTACGAGCAGTACTTC. The rearrangement links TRBV4-2 to TRBJ2-7; D call uncertain. Germline CDR1 and CDR2: LGHNA and YNFKEQ. CDR3 length equals 14 residues. Trimming cost V 5 bases and J 2 bases, with 13 bases left between them.

V usage is TRBV5-1 and J usage is TRBJ2-7, with D hard to call. The V end lost 0 bases, the J end lost 0 bases, and 13 bases lay between the germline ends. The CDR3 sequence is 16 residues long. Germline loops: CDR1 SGHRS, CDR2 YFSETQ. Here the CDR3 reads CASSLVLASSSYEQYF. DNA for the CDR3: TGCGCCAGCAGCTTGGTTTTGGCGTCTAGCTCCTACGAGCAGTACTTC.

The CDR3: CASSEVQGGEQYF. In DNA, the CDR3 is TGTGCCAGCAGTGAAGTTCAGGGAGGCGAGCAGTACTTC. V usage is TRBV2 and J usage is TRBJ2-7, with D perhaps TRBD2 (6 bases). Germline V gene sequence: CDR1 SNHLY, CDR2 FYNNEI. The V end was cut by 1 base, the J end by 6 bases, with 10 bases between. This CDR3 spans 13 amino acids.

The chain uses TRBV7-9 and TRBJ2-5, with TRBD1 matching 9 bases. V trimming: 8 bases; J trimming: 5 bases; junction bases outside the gene matches: 6. Germline-derived CDR1 and CDR2 are SEHNR and FQNEAQ (reference sequence). CDR3 length: 13 amino acids. The CDR3 sequence: CASGGQGGETQYF. The CDR3 DNA reads TGTGCCAGCGGGGGACAGGGCGGCGAGACCCAGTACTTC.

The chain carries TRBV4-3 and TRBJ2-7, with D maybe TRBD1 (5 bases). Deletions cut 0 bases from V and 4 bases from J, with 13 bases between. CDR1 and CDR2 from the germline V gene are LGHNA and YSLEER. The CDR3 sequence is 15 residues long. This chain's CDR3 is CASSQEAKGDYEQYF. As DNA, the CDR3 is TGCGCCAGCAGCCAAGAAGCGAAAGGGGATTACGAGCAGTACTTC.

This rearrangement joins TRBV5-4 to TRBJ2-1, with TRBD1 identical over 9 bases. This CDR3 region has 16 residues. Per germline, CDR1 SGHNT and CDR2 YYREEE (reference sequence). Trimming took 6 bases from V and 10 from J; bases not matched to a gene: 17. The CDR3 DNA follows: TGTGCCAGCACCAACTCGGAAGGACAGGGGAGAAAGGAGCAGTTCTTC. Protein product: CASTNSEGQGRKEQFF.